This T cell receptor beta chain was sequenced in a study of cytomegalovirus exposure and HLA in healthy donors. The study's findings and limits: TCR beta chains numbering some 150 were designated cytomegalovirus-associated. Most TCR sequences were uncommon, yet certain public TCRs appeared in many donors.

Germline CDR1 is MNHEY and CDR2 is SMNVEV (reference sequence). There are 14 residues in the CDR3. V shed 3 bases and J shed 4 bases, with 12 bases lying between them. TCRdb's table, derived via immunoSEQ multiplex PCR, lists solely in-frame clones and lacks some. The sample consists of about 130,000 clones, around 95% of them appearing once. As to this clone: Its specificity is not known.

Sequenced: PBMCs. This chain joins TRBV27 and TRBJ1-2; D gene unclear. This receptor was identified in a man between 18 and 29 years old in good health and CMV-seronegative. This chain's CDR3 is CASSFRGSFYGYTF. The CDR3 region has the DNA TGTGCCAGCAGTTTTCGAGGGTCCTTCTATGGCTACACCTTC.